These T cell receptor beta chains were read from a single sample in a study of cytomegalovirus exposure and HLA in healthy donors. Clones were sequenced by immunoSEQ multiplex PCR, and TCRdb holds only the in-frame ones, with some missing. In all, the sample yields 140,000 to 150,000 clones. Material: PBMCs. Receptors originate from a male donor in good health and CMV-seronegative. The CDR3 runs from the conserved cysteine through the conserved F or W. The order of the fields is V gene, J gene, D gene, CDR3 DNA, CDR3 protein. A D gene is named only where the DNA matches it firmly.

v_gene: TRBV19; j_gene: TRBJ1-2; d_gene: TRBD1; CDR3nt: TGTGCCAGTAGTGCCGGGACAGGGGGCTATGGCTACACCTTC; CDR3aa: CASSAGTGGYGYTF
v_gene: TRBV29-1; j_gene: TRBJ1-4; d_gene: -; CDR3nt: TGCAGCGCAAGGGGTTTGGGGGAAAAACTGTTTTTT; CDR3aa: CSARGLGEKLFF
v_gene: TRBV18; j_gene: TRBJ1-4; d_gene: -; CDR3nt: TGTGCCAGCTCACCATCTCTGACAGACAAAAATGAAAAACTGTTTTTT; CDR3aa: CASSPSLTDKNEKLFF
v_gene: TRBV19; j_gene: TRBJ2-5; d_gene: -; CDR3nt: TGTGCCAGCACCCCTGTTACAGGGAGGGGAGAGACCCAGTACTTC; CDR3aa: CASTPVTGRGETQYF
v_gene: TRBV9; j_gene: TRBJ1-2; d_gene: -; CDR3nt: TGTGCCAGCAGCGCTGGACAGAAAAACTATGGCTACACCTTC; CDR3aa: CASSAGQKNYGYTF
v_gene: TRBV19; j_gene: TRBJ1-1; d_gene: -; CDR3nt: TGTGCCAGTAGTATAGATGGAGGGACTGAAGCTTTCTTT; CDR3aa: CASSIDGGTEAFF
v_gene: TRBV7-9; j_gene: TRBJ2-7; d_gene: -; CDR3nt: TGTGCCAGCAGCCCCACATTCGGGGCCTACGAGCAGTACTTC; CDR3aa: CASSPTFGAYEQYF
v_gene: TRBV28; j_gene: TRBJ1-5; d_gene: -; CDR3nt: TGTGCCAGCAGTACTCTAGTGCCCAATCAGCCCCAGCATTTT; CDR3aa: CASSTLVPNQPQHF
v_gene: TRBV5-4; j_gene: TRBJ2-3; d_gene: -; CDR3nt: TGTGCCAGCAGCGAGCGAGGGAACACAGATACGCAGTATTTT; CDR3aa: CASSERGNTDTQYF
v_gene: TRBV5-1; j_gene: TRBJ2-7; d_gene: TRBD1; CDR3nt: TGCGCCAGCAGAAGAACGGGACAGGGGTCCTACGAGCAGTACTTC; CDR3aa: CASRRTGQGSYEQYF
v_gene: TRBV28; j_gene: TRBJ1-1; d_gene: -; CDR3nt: TGTGCCAGCAGTTTATTTAGGGGCCAGGGGACTGAAGCTTTCTTT; CDR3aa: CASSLFRGQGTEAFF
v_gene: TRBV6-1; j_gene: TRBJ1-6; d_gene: TRBD1; CDR3nt: TGTGCCAGCAGTGGGCCCGGGACAGCTTATAATTCACCCCTCCACTTT; CDR3aa: CASSGPGTAYNSPLHF
v_gene: TRBV25-1; j_gene: TRBJ1-1; d_gene: -; CDR3nt: TGTGCCAGCAATAGGGGGTCGGAAGCTTTCTTT; CDR3aa: CASNRGSEAFF
v_gene: TRBV30; j_gene: TRBJ2-1; d_gene: -; CDR3nt: TGTGCCTGGAGTGTACAGGCAGTAACTGGTGAGCAGTTCTTC; CDR3aa: CAWSVQAVTGEQFF
v_gene: TRBV30; j_gene: TRBJ2-1; d_gene: -; CDR3nt: TGTGCCTCGGCCTCGGGGCGGGACTACAATGAGCAGTTCTTC; CDR3aa: CASASGRDYNEQFF
v_gene: TRBV6-5; j_gene: TRBJ1-1; d_gene: TRBD1; CDR3nt: TGTGCCAGCAGTTGGGACAGGGACTCCGGGAAGACTGAAGCTTTCTTT; CDR3aa: CASSWDRDSGKTEAFF